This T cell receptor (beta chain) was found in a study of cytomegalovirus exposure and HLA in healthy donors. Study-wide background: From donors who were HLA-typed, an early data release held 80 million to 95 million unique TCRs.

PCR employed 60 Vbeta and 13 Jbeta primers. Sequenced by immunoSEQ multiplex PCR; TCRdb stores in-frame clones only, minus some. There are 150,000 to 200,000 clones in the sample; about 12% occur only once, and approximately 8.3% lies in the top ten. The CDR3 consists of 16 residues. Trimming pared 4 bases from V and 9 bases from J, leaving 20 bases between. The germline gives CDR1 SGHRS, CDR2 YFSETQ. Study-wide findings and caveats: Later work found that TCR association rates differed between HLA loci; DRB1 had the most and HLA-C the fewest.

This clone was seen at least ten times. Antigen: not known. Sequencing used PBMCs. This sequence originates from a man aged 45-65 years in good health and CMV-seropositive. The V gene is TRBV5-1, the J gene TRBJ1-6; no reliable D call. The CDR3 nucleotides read TGCGCCAGCAGCCCAGACGGGTCCCAGACCGGTTCACCCCTCCACTTT. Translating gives CASSPDGSQTGSPLHF.